The TCR beta chain under discussion was sequenced for a study of T cell changes during pregnancy in multiple sclerosis (dated by TCRdb to the late 2010s). The study in broad terms: The study looked at changes in the T cell repertoire across pregnancy in women with multiple sclerosis.

A word on this clone: What this receptor recognizes is not known. Base qualities are not provided; no much larger clone lies one nucleotide away.

The library came from the immunoSEQ multiplex PCR assay. TCRdb mirrors the immuneACCESS table, restricted to in-frame sequences. Some clones are absent from its copies; in checked studies, under half trace to an unresolved V gene, and the reason for the others is unknown. This sample holds around 63,000 clones; around 92% were observed only once. The ten largest account for about 1.2% of the sample. The germline V and J ends show losses of 10 bases and 8 bases respectively, and no gene match explains 16 bases of the junction. For CDR1 and CDR2, the germline V gene lists MNHNS and SASEGT. The CDR3 goes from the cysteine to the phenylalanine over 15 residues. Only CDR3 DNA remains: 45 bases, in frame from the first base.

The specimen was peripheral blood, collected after pregnancy. The rearranged segments are TRBV6-1 and TRBJ1-4; TRBD1 aligns with 7 central bases. The receptor comes from a female donor in good health, enrolled as a control in a pregnancy study. The sequenced DNA: TGTGCCACAGGAGTTGCCGGGACAGTGGAAGAAAAACTGTTTTTT. The resulting protein is CATGVAGTVEEKLFF.